One sample yielded the 3 T cell receptor beta chains listed below, sequenced in a study of blood T cell repertoires in COVID-19. Method: immunoSEQ multiplex PCR; TCRdb's copy keeps in-frame clones and lacks some. The table has around 260,000 clones, around nine tenths seen once; the top ten hold around 10%. Source material: peripheral blood. The receptors come from a man between 35 and 55 years old who had recovered from COVID-19.

V gene TRBV7-2 combines with J gene TRBJ2-5, with 9 bases aligning to TRBD1. Unmatched junction bases numbered 7, after V lost 8 bases and J lost 6 bases. The germline V gene has CDR1 SGHTA and CDR2 FQGNSA. The CDR3 sequence is 13 residues long. The CDR3 coding sequence is TGTGCCAGCCGCGGGACAGGGCTGAAGACCCAGTACTTC. As protein: CASRGTGLKTQYF.

The rearrangement uses TRBV3-1 (or the pseudogene TRBV3-2) and TRBJ1-1; TRBD1 might be the D (5 bases). Germline CDR1 is LGHDT and CDR2 is YNNKEL (reference sequence). V was trimmed by 2 bases and J by 1 base, leaving 8 bases between them. The CDR3 runs 14 residues. The CDR3 protein is CASSQLTGNTEAFF. Here the CDR3 DNA reads TGTGCCAGCAGCCAACTAACAGGGAACACTGAAGCTTTCTTT.

In its sample, this clone was seen once. The chain recombines TRBV6-5 with TRBJ1-5, with 9 bases aligning to TRBD1. With V trimmed by 2 bases and J by 6 bases, 5 bases remained unmatched. This CDR3 spans 15 amino acids. Germline values: CDR1 MNHEY, CDR2 SVGAGI. As DNA, the CDR3 is TGTGCCAGCAGTTACCGGACAGGGGTCGGTCAGCCCCAGCATTTT. Protein product: CASSYRTGVGQPQHF.